These 21 T cell receptor beta chains were sequenced from one sample in a study of T cell responses to AZD1222 COVID-19 vaccine. The assay was immunoSEQ multiplex PCR, and TCRdb's table has in-frame clones only and misses some. Of about 140,000 clones in the sample, around 90% were seen once. Sequenced material: peripheral blood, taken on day 0 of AZD1222 vaccination. The receptors originated from an adult in good health.

The chain has TRBV7-6 and TRBJ2-3, with TRBD2 matching 7 bases. Germline V gene data show CDR1 as SGHVS and CDR2 as FNYEAQ. The CDR3 has 18 residues. J was trimmed by 0 bases and V by 1 base; bases with no gene match: 10. CDR3 sequence: CASSLVASGGTSTDTQYF. The CDR3 DNA reads TGTGCCAGCAGCTTAGTGGCTAGCGGAGGGACTAGCACAGATACGCAGTATTTT.

The chain is built from TRBV7-8 and TRBJ2-1, with a tentative D call TRBD2 (6 bases). Germline V gene data show CDR1 as SGHVS and CDR2 as FQNEAQ. The CDR3 totals 17 residues. Trimming cost V 6 bases and J 3 bases, with 21 bases left between them. In DNA, the CDR3 is TGTGCCAGCAGTCACGGCATAGCGGAGTTAAACTACAATGAGCAGTTCTTC. Residues: CASSHGIAELNYNEQFF. The variable domain in full, completed from reference TRBV7-8 and TRBJ2-1, reads GAGVSQSPRYKVAKRGQDVALRCDPISGHVSLFWYQQALGQGPEFLTYFQNEAQLDKSGLPSDRFFAERPEGSVSTLKIQRTQQEDSAVYLCASSHGIAELNYNEQFFGPGTRLTVL.

The chain's CDR3 is CASSLVGQVRDGYTF. For the CDR3, the DNA is TGTGCCAGTAGTCTAGTAGGACAGGTCCGCGATGGCTACACCTTC. The chain carries TRBV19 and TRBJ1-2; 7 bases agree with TRBD1. V dropped 5 bases and J dropped 6; count of bases not matched to a gene: 12. CDR1 is LNHDA, CDR2 SQIVND, per germline (reference sequence). The CDR3 has 15 amino acids.

The rearrangement links TRBV27 to TRBJ2-7; 14 bases match TRBD2. The CDR3 covers 18 residues. CDR1 is MNHEY and CDR2 is SMNVEV in the germline V gene (reference sequence). The V segment lost 3 bases and the J segment 0 bases; nucleotides outside the gene matches: 7. The CDR3 coding sequence is TGTGCCAGCAGTTTGGGACTAGCGGGAGCCCCGAGCTCCTACGAGCAGTACTTC. Its protein product is CASSLGLAGAPSSYEQYF.

The chain couples TRBV3-1 (or the pseudogene TRBV3-2) to TRBJ2-2; 12 nucleotides match TRBD2. V lost 4 bases and J lost 7; bases outside the gene matches: 7. The CDR3 consists of 16 residues. Germline assignment: CDR1 LGHDT and CDR2 YNNKEL (reference sequence). This CDR3 is CASSPLAGGPGGELFF. In DNA, the CDR3 is TGTGCCAGCAGCCCCCTAGCGGGAGGGCCGGGCGGGGAGCTGTTTTTT.

The V gene is TRBV5-6, the J gene TRBJ1-5; tentative D call: TRBD1 (6 bases). In germline, CDR1 is SGHDT, CDR2 YYEEEE. The CDR3 is 14 residues long. Trimming left V 1 base short and J 7 bases short, with 12 bases between. CDR3 residues: CASSLLGAGQPQHF. For the CDR3, the DNA is TGTGCCAGCAGCTTGCTGGGGGCAGGACAGCCCCAGCATTTT.

This clone occurred a few times. The chain links TRBV6-5 to TRBJ1-2; 8 nucleotides line up with TRBD1. Per germline, CDR1 MNHEY and CDR2 SVGAGI. This CDR3 region has 15 residues. V shed 3 bases and J 4 bases; nucleotides not matched to a gene: 7. The CDR3 region is CASSYRGQGLYGYTF. The CDR3 bases are TGTGCCAGCAGTTATCGCGGACAGGGCCTCTATGGCTACACCTTC.

This rearrangement joins TRBV6-2 or TRBV6-3 to TRBJ2-2; possibly TRBD1 or TRBD2 for D (5 bases each). This CDR3 is 13 amino acids long. Germline V gene lookup returns CDR1 MNHEY and CDR2 SVGEGT. V was clipped by 6 bases and J by 4 bases, with 9 bases between them. In nucleotides, the CDR3 is TGTGCCAGCAGCCCGAGGGGCACCGGGGAGCTGTTTTTT. It translates to CASSPRGTGELFF.

The V call is TRBV11-3, the J call TRBJ2-7; D is perhaps TRBD2 (6 bases). This CDR3 spans 13 amino acids. V gave up 3 bases and J gave up 7 bases, with 13 bases separating them. Germline CDR1 SGHNT, CDR2 YENEEA. The CDR3: CASSFQEGWEQYF. CDR3 bases: TGTGCCAGCAGCTTTCAGGAGGGTTGGGAGCAGTACTTC.

J is TRBJ2-5 and V is TRBV10-3, with unresolved D. V lost 4 bases, J lost 4 bases, and 10 bases lay in between. The CDR3 has 13 residues. Looked up from germline, CDR1 is ENHRY and CDR2 is SYGVKD. The CDR3 DNA reads TGTGCCATCAGTGGATACGTAGCAGAGACCCAGTACTTC. Protein product: CAISGYVAETQYF.

The chain combines TRBV19 with TRBJ2-2, with D hard to call. Germline loops: CDR1 LNHDA, CDR2 SQIVND (reference sequence). The ends were cut back, 3 bases at V and 4 bases at J, with 6 bases in the middle. The CDR3 is 13 residues long. The CDR3 reads CASSIGVTGELFF. For the CDR3, the DNA is TGTGCCAGTAGTATTGGGGTCACCGGGGAGCTGTTTTTT.

The rearrangement links TRBV24-1 to TRBJ1-1; 7 positions agree with TRBD1. Unmatched junction bases numbered 11, after V lost 10 bases and J lost 7 bases. The CDR3 contains 13 residues. Germline V gives CDR1 KGHDR, CDR2 SFDVKD. CDR3 nucleotide sequence: TGTGCCACTCAAAGGGGGCATCAAGGTGAAGCTTTCTTT. This codes for CATQRGHQGEAFF.

This chain joins TRBV6-4 and TRBJ2-3, with TRBD2 matching 11 bases. With 6 bases clipped from V and 2 bases from J, the junction kept 7 bases outside the gene matches. Germline loops: CDR1 MRHNA, CDR2 SNTAGT. The CDR3 length is 16 residues. CDR3 amino acids: CASSDTSGGDTDTQYF. The DNA for the CDR3 is TGTGCCAGCAGCGATACTAGCGGGGGAGACACAGATACGCAGTATTTT.

J is TRBJ2-3 and V is TRBV28, with 9 bases lining up with TRBD2. J lost 2 bases, V lost 6 bases, and 12 bases had no gene match. Germline-derived CDR1 and CDR2 are MDHEN and SYDVKM. The CDR3 runs 17 residues. CDR3 sequence reads: CASRIGAVAGVTDTQYF. As DNA, the CDR3 is TGTGCCAGCAGGATTGGGGCAGTAGCGGGAGTCACAGATACGCAGTATTTT.

The chain is built from TRBV14 and TRBJ2-1; no definite D call. V was shortened by 0 bases and J by 0 bases, with 12 bases between the two germline ends. The V gene's germline CDR1 is SGHDN and CDR2 FVKESK. The CDR3 totals 17 residues. CDR3 DNA: TGTGCCAGCAGCCAAGATCGGCGGTTTAGCTCCTACAATGAGCAGTTCTTC. Translating gives CASSQDRRFSSYNEQFF.

This chain links TRBV4-1 with TRBJ2-7, with 8 positions matching TRBD2. CDR3 size: 14 residues. Germline CDR1 reads MGHRA; CDR2 reads YSYEKL. V shed 1 base and J 4 bases; nucleotides not matched to a gene: 3. The CDR3 loop is CASSQGPSGYEQYF. CDR3 coding DNA: TGCGCCAGCAGCCAAGGACCTAGCGGGTACGAGCAGTACTTC.

The V and J genes are TRBV4-3 and TRBJ1-2; D is unclear. CDR3 length: 15 residues. CDR1 is LGHNA and CDR2 is YSLEER in the germline V gene. The ends were cut back, 0 bases at V and 4 bases at J, with 12 bases in the middle. CDR3: CASSQDRERSYGYTF. The CDR3, as DNA: TGCGCCAGCAGCCAAGATCGTGAGAGAAGCTATGGCTACACCTTC.

The chain is built from TRBV9 and TRBJ2-1, with 13 bases lining up with TRBD2. With 0 bases clipped from V and 7 bases from J, the junction kept 7 bases outside the gene matches. Germline V lookup: CDR1 SGDLS, CDR2 YYNGEE. CDR3 size: 17 residues. The CDR3 loop reads CASSVEFGTSGVNEQFF. Written as DNA, the CDR3 is TGTGCCAGCAGCGTAGAGTTTGGGACTAGCGGGGTTAATGAGCAGTTCTTC.

The chain recombines TRBV14 with TRBJ2-1, with TRBD2 matching over 14 bases. This CDR3 is 15 amino acids long. The trim removed 4 bases at V and 4 bases at J, leaving 0 bases unmatched. Per the germline V gene, CDR1 is SGHDN and CDR2 is FVKESK. CDR3 residues: CASSRLAGGYNEQFF. DNA for the CDR3: TGTGCCAGCAGCCGACTAGCGGGAGGGTACAATGAGCAGTTCTTC.

V and J are TRBV7-9 and TRBJ1-1, with unresolved D. V lost 0 bases to trimming and J lost 3 bases, with 5 bases between them. The CDR3 sequence is 13 residues long. Germline CDR1 reads SEHNR; CDR2 reads FQNEAQ (reference sequence). CDR3 coding DNA: TGTGCCAGCAGCTTAGCCCCGGACACTGAAGCTTTCTTT. This codes for CASSLAPDTEAFF.

The V call is TRBV19, the J call TRBJ2-7, with D possibly TRBD1 on 6 matching bases. The germline gives CDR1 LNHDA, CDR2 SQIVND (reference sequence). The CDR3 runs to 15 residues. V was cut by 2 bases and J by 2 bases, with 13 bases left in between. The CDR3 loop reads CASSITGSGTYEQYF. The DNA of the CDR3 is TGTGCCAGTAGTATAACAGGGTCGGGAACCTACGAGCAGTACTTC. Supplemented by reference TRBV19 and TRBJ2-7, the full variable domain reads DGGITQSPKYLFRKEGQNVTLSCEQNLNHDAMYWYRQDPGQGLRLIYYSQIVNDFQKGDIAEGYSVSREKKESFPLTVTSAQKNPTAFYLCASSITGSGTYEQYFGPGTRLTVT.